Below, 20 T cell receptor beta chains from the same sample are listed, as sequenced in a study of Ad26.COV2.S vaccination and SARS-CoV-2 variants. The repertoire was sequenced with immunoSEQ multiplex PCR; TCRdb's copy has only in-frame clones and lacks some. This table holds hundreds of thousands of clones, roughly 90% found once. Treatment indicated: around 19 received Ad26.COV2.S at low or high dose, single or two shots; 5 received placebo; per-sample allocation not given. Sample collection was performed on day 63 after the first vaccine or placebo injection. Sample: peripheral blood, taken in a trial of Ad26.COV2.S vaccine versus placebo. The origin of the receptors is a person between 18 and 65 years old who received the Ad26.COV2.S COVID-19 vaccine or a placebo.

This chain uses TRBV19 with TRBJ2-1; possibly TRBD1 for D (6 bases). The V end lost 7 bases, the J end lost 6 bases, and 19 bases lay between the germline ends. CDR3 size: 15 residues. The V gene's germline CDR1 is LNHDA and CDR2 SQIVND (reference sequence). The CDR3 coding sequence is TGTGCCAGTACCCTTTCCAGGGGATCTTCCAATGAGCAGTTCTTC. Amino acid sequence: CASTLSRGSSNEQFF.

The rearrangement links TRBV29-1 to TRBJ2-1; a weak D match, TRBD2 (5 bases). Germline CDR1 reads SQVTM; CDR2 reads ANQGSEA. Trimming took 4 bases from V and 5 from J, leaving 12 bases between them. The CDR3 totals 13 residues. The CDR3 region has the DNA TGCAGCGTTGGGGAGAGTCTGGACAATGAGCAGTTCTTC. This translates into CSVGESLDNEQFF.

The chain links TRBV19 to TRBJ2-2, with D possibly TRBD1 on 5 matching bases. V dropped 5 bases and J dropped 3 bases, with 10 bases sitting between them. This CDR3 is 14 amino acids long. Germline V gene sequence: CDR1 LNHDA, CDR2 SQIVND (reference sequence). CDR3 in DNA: TGTGCCAGTAGTGACCAAGGGGACACCGGGGAGCTGTTTTTT. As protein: CASSDQGDTGELFF.

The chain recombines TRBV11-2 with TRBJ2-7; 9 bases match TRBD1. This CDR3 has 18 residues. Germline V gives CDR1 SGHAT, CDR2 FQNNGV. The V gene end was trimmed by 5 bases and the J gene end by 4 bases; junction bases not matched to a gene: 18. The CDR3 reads CASSPSYRGRWGVYEQYF. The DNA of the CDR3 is TGTGCCAGCAGCCCGAGTTACAGGGGGCGGTGGGGAGTATACGAGCAGTACTTC.

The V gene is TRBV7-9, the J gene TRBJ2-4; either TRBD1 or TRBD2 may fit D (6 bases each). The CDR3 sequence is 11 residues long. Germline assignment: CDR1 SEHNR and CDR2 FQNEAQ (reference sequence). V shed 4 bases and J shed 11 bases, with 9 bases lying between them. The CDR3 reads CASSSGALQYF. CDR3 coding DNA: TGTGCCAGCAGCTCGGGGGCTCTTCAGTACTTC.

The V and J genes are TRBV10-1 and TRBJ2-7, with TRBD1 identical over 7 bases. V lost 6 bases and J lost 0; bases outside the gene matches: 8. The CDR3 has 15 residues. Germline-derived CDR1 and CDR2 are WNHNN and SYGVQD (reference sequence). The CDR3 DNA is TGCGCCAGCAGCCGAGGACAGGCCTACTCCTACGAGCAGTACTTC. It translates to CASSRGQAYSYEQYF.

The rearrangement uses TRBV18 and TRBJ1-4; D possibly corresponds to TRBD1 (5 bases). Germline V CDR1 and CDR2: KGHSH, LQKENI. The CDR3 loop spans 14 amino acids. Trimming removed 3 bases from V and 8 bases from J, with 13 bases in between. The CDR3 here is CASSPPGVVEKLFF. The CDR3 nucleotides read TGTGCCAGCTCACCCCCGGGGGTTGTGGAAAAACTGTTTTTT.

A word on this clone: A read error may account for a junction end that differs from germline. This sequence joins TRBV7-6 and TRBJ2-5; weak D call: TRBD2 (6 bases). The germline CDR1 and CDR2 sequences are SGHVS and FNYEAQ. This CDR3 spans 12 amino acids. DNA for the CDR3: TGTGCCAGCAGCCTAGCGTTACAGACCCAGTACTTC. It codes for CASSLALQTQYF.

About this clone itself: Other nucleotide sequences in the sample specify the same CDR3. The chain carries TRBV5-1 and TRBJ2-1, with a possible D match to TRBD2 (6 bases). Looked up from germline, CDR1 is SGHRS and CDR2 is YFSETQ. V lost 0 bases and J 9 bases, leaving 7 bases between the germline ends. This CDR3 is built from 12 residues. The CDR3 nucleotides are TGCGCCAGCAGCTTGGAGGGAGGTGAGCAGTTCTTC. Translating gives CASSLEGGEQFF.

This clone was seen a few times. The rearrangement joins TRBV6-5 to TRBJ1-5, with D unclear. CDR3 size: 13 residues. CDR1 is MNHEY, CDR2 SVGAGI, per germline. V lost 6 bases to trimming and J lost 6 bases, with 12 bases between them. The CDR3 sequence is CASREEKAQPQHF. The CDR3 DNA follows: TGTGCCAGCAGGGAGGAGAAGGCTCAGCCCCAGCATTTT.

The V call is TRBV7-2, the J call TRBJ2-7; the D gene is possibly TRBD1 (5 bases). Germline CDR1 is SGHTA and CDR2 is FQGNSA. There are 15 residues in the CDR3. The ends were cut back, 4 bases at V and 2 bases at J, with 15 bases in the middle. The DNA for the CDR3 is TGTGCCAGCAGCTCCCCTACCGACAGTACCTACGAGCAGTACTTC. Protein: CASSSPTDSTYEQYF. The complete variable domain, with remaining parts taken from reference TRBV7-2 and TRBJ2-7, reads GAGVSQSPSNKVTEKGKDVELRCDPISGHTALYWYRQSLGQGLEFLIYFQGNSAPDKSGLPSDRFSAERTGGSVSTLTIQRTQQEDSAVYLCASSSPTDSTYEQYFGPGTRLTVT.

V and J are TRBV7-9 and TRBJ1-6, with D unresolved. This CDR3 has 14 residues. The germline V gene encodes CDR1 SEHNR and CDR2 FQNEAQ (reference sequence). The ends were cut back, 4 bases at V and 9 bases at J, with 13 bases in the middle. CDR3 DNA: TGTGCCAGCAGCTCTATTTGGTCGGGTTCACCCCTCCACTTT. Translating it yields CASSSIWSGSPLHF.

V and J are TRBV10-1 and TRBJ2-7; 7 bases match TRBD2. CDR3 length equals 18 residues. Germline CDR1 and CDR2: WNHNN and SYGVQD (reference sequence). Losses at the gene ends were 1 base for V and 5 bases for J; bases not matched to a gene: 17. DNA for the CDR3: TGCGCCAGCAGTGAGTTGGGGACCCTTGGCGGGGGATCTGACGAGCAGTACTTC. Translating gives CASSELGTLGGGSDEQYF.

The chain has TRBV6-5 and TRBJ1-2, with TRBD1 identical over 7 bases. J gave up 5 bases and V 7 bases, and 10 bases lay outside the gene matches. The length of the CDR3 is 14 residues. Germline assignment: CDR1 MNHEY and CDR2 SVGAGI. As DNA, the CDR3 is TGTGCCAGCAAGATAACAGGGGACTCTTATGGCTACACCTTC. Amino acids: CASKITGDSYGYTF.

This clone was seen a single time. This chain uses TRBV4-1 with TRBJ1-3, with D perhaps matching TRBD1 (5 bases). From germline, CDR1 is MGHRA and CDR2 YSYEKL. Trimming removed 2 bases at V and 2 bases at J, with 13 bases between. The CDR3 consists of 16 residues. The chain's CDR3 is CASSQIGQGPGNTIYF. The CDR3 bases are TGCGCCAGCAGCCAAATAGGGCAGGGCCCTGGAAACACCATATATTTT.

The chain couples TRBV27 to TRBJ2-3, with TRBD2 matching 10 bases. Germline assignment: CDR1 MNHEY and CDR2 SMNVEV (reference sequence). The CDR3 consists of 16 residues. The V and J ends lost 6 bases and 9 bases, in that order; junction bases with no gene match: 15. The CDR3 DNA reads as TGTGCCAGCAGAACCTTCTTGAGTAGCGGGAGGTCCACGCAGTATTTT. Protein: CASRTFLSSGRSTQYF.

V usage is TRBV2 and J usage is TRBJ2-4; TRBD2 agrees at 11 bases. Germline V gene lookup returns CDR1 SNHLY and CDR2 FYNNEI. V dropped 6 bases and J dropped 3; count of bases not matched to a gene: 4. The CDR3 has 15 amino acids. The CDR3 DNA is TGTGCCAGCAGGGTAGCGGGAGGGTACAAAAACATTCAGTACTTC. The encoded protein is CASRVAGGYKNIQYF. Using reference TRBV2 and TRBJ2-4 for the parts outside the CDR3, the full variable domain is EPEVTQTPSHQVTQMGQEVILRCVPISNHLYFYWYRQILGQKVEFLVSFYNNEISEKSEIFDDQFSVERPDGSNFTLKIRSTKLEDSAMYFCASRVAGGYKNIQYFGAGTRLSVL.

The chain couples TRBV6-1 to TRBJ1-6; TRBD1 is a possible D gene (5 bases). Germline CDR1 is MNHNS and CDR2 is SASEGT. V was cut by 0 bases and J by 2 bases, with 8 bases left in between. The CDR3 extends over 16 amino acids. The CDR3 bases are TGTGCCAGCAGTGAAGCTTGGACAACCTATAATTCACCCCTCCACTTT. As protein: CASSEAWTTYNSPLHF.

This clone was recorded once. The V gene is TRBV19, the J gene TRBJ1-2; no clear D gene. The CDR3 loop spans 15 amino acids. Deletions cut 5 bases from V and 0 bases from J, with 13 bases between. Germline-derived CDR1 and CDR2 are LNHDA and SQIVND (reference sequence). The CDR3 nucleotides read TGTGCCAGTAGTCCCCTACAGAAAGCTAACTATGGCTACACCTTC. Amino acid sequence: CASSPLQKANYGYTF.

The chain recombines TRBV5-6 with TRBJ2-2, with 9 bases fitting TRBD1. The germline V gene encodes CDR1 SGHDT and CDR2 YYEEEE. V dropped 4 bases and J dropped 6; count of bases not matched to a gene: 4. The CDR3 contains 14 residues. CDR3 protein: CASSTGQGAGELFF. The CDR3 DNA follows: TGTGCCAGCAGCACGGGACAGGGTGCCGGGGAGCTGTTTTTT. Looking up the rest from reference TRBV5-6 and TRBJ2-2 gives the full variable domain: DAGVTQSPTHLIKTRGQQVTLRCSPKSGHDTVSWYQQALGQGPQFIFQYYEEEERQRGNFPDRFSGHQFPNYSSELNVNALLLGDSALYLCASSTGQGAGELFFGEGSRLTVL.